This T cell receptor beta chain was found in a study of OX40 agonist ivuxolimab in advanced cancers. The timepoints at which blood was sampled were baseline, cycle 4 day 1, and cycle 7 day 1. Measured with immunoSEQ multiplex PCR; TCRdb has only the in-frame clones, and not every one. The table lists 70,000 to 90,000 clones, roughly 80% of them singletons. Germline values: CDR1 LGHNA, CDR2 YNFKEQ. This CDR3 contains 12 residues. The V end lost 1 base, the J end lost 8 bases, and 6 bases lay between the germline ends. V and J are TRBV4-2 and TRBJ2-1, with D unclear. Sequenced material: CD4+ or CD8+ T cells sorted from blood, taken in a trial of the OX40 agonist ivuxolimab. The sequence derives from an adult with an advanced solid tumor such as melanoma, head and neck, liver or kidney cancer. The CDR3 loop reads CASSQVPYEQFF. The DNA of the CDR3 is TGTGCCAGCAGCCAAGTGCCCTATGAGCAGTTCTTC.